Listed below are T cell receptor beta chains from one sample, sequenced in a study of blood T cells in healthy people across ages. Via MiXCR, TCRdb re-called the 5' RACE reads, giving one row per CDR3 protein. The sample shows some 1.4 million distinct CDR3 sequences, around two fifths of them seen only once. Sequencing was done on a sample of blood. The origin of the receptors is a woman between 18 and 29 years old in good health. The CDR3 runs from the conserved cysteine through the conserved F or W. D genes are given only for firm matches. The size entry is marked missing in some rows and otherwise reads once, few, many or a size class.

d_call | j_call | v_call | clone_size | cdr3_aa | cdr3_nt
TRBD1 | TRBJ1-1 | TRBV4-1 | NA | CASSQDRAGAEAFF | TGCGCCAGCAGCCAGGACAGGGCGGGCGCTGAAGCTTTCTTT
NA | TRBJ2-7 | TRBV20-1 | NA | CSARLRVSYEQYF | TGCAGTGCTAGACTTAGGGTTTCCTACGAGCAGTACTTC
NA | TRBJ2-7 | TRBV10-3 | many | CAISGRSEQYF | TGTGCCATCAGCGGCCGATCCGAGCAGTACTTC
NA | TRBJ1-5 | TRBV6-1 | NA | CASNTRVNQPQHF | TGTGCCAGCAATACTAGGGTCAATCAGCCCCAGCATTTT
NA | TRBJ2-7 | TRBV4-2 | few | CASSQDRGGTYEQYF | TGTGCCAGCAGCCAAGACAGGGGAGGAACCTACGAGCAGTACTTC
NA | TRBJ1-1 | TRBV18 | NA | CASSPPRSLGDTEAFF | TGTGCCAGCTCACCACCGAGGAGCCTGGGGGACACTGAAGCTTTCTTT
NA | TRBJ2-7 | TRBV5-6 | NA | CASSGRRVYEQYF | TGTGCCAGCAGCGGGCGAAGGGTCTACGAGCAGTACTTC
TRBD1 | TRBJ2-2 | TRBV3-1 | NA | CASSQDRTGGESNTGELFF | TGTGCCAGCAGCCAAGACCGGACAGGGGGCGAGTCTAACACCGGGGAGCTGTTTTTT
TRBD1 | TRBJ2-7 | TRBV7-8 | NA | CASSSFRDRDSYEQYF | TGTGCCAGCAGCTCTTTCCGGGACAGAGATTCCTACGAGCAGTACTTC
NA | TRBJ2-5 | TRBV7-2 | NA | CASGPFGAGETQYF | TGTGCCAGCGGACCTTTTGGCGCAGGAGAGACCCAGTACTTC
TRBD1 | TRBJ2-7 | TRBV4-1 | few | CASSHAGTGVAYEQYF | TGCGCCAGCAGCCACGCCGGGACAGGGGTAGCCTACGAGCAGTACTTC
NA | TRBJ2-1 | TRBV27 | NA | CASSLRQSGNEQFF | TGTGCCAGCAGTTTAAGACAGTCGGGCAATGAGCAGTTCTTC
NA | TRBJ1-1 | TRBV10-2 | NA | CASRQGAGGNTEAFF | TGCGCCAGCAGGCAGGGCGCCGGGGGGAACACTGAAGCTTTCTTT
NA | TRBJ2-7 | TRBV19 | NA | CASVSDEQYF | TGTGCCAGCGTCTCCGACGAGCAGTACTTC
NA | TRBJ1-2 | TRBV7-2 | NA | CASSLAPVNYGYTF | TGTGCCAGCAGCTTAGCGCCGGTTAACTATGGCTACACCTTC